This T cell receptor beta chain comes out of a study of shared T cell receptors in the human thymus. Produced via immunoSEQ multiplex PCR; TCRdb's table is partial and in-frame only. Altogether under 450,000 clones are present, 95% being singletons, with the ten largest covering 0.015% to 0.02%. This CDR3 spans 14 amino acids. CDR1 is SEHNR and CDR2 is FQNEAQ in the germline V gene (reference sequence). Trimming removed 2 bases from V and 4 bases from J, with 9 bases in between. The chain couples TRBV7-9 to TRBJ1-5, with D tentatively TRBD1 (6 bases). Source material: thymocytes. This clonotype was sampled from a human donor. This CDR3 is CASSLKGGNQPQHF. DNA of the CDR3: TGTGCCAGCAGCTTAAAAGGGGGAAATCAGCCCCAGCATTTT.